This is a list of T cell receptor beta chains from one sample in a study of blood T cell repertoires in COVID-19. Repertoires were generated with immunoSEQ multiplex PCR, while TCRdb's copy carries only in-frame clones and drops some. The table records 350,000 to 500,000 clones, over 75% of them present only once. Specimen: PBMCs or T cells enriched from blood (not recorded which). The source is a woman aged 18-29 years who had been exposed to COVID-19. The CDR3 runs from the conserved cysteine through the conserved F or W. Each record gives: J gene, D gene, CDR3 length, V gene, clone size, CDR3 protein, CDR3 DNA. A D gene is named only where the DNA matches it firmly. The size of a clone is reported for some rows only, either as once, few or many, or as a class for expanded clones.

J: TRBJ1-2
D: -
length: 15
V: TRBV2
size: -
CDR3: CASSEGLSVTYGYTF
DNA: TGTGCCAGCAGTGAAGGTCTCAGCGTTACCTATGGCTACACCTTC

J: TRBJ1-1
D: -
length: 14
V: TRBV3-1/TRBV3-2
size: -
CDR3: CASSQSGGNTEAFF
DNA: TGTGCCAGCAGCCAATCCGGGGGTAACACTGAAGCTTTCTTT

J: TRBJ2-7
D: -
length: 14
V: TRBV6-2/TRBV6-3
size: -
CDR3: CASSSGRVGLEQYF
DNA: TGTGCCAGCAGTTCGGGTCGGGTCGGCCTCGAGCAGTACTTC

J: TRBJ2-1
D: TRBD2
length: 17
V: TRBV11-2
size: few
CDR3: CASSLPPGLAGYNEQFF
DNA: TGTGCCAGCAGCCTACCCCCGGGACTAGCGGGGTACAATGAGCAGTTCTTC

J: TRBJ2-1
D: TRBD2
length: 15
V: TRBV19
size: -
CDR3: CATRTSGDIYNEQFF
DNA: TGTGCCACTCGGACTAGCGGAGACATCTACAATGAGCAGTTCTTC

J: TRBJ1-2
D: TRBD1
length: 17
V: TRBV5-6
size: -
CDR3: CASSHGSGTGRGYGYTF
DNA: TGTGCCAGCAGCCATGGGTCCGGGACAGGGCGCGGCTATGGCTACACCTTC

J: TRBJ1-4
D: TRBD1
length: 15
V: TRBV25-1
size: -
CDR3: CASSEYRAGGEKLFF
DNA: TGTGCCAGCAGTGAATATAGGGCAGGGGGTGAAAAACTGTTTTTT

J: TRBJ2-5
D: TRBD1
length: 15
V: TRBV25-1
size: -
CDR3: CASSPRQGVIETQYF
DNA: TGTGCCAGCAGTCCCCGACAGGGGGTAATAGAGACCCAGTACTTC

J: TRBJ1-3
D: -
length: 15
V: TRBV7-2
size: once
CDR3: CASSPDIYGGNTIYF
DNA: TGTGCCAGCAGCCCGGACATTTACGGTGGAAACACCATATATTTT

J: TRBJ2-7
D: TRBD2
length: 15
V: TRBV9
size: -
CDR3: CASSVGTSGSYEQYF
DNA: TGTGCCAGCAGCGTAGGGACTAGCGGGAGCTACGAGCAGTACTTC

J: TRBJ1-6
D: TRBD1
length: 13
V: TRBV19
size: -
CDR3: CASWGQINSPLHF
DNA: TGTGCCAGTTGGGGACAGATTAATTCACCCCTCCACTTT

J: TRBJ2-7
D: -
length: 14
V: TRBV3-1/TRBV3-2
size: -
CDR3: CASSRSGFSYEQYF
DNA: TGTGCCAGCAGCCGGAGCGGGTTTTCCTACGAGCAGTACTTC

J: TRBJ1-2
D: -
length: 15
V: TRBV15
size: few
CDR3: CATSRARTVGNGYTF
DNA: TGTGCCACCAGCAGAGCTCGGACAGTCGGCAATGGCTACACCTTC

J: TRBJ1-5
D: TRBD1
length: 16
V: TRBV19
size: -
CDR3: CASSRGQPSSNQPQHF
DNA: TGTGCCAGTAGTAGGGGACAGCCCAGTAGCAATCAGCCCCAGCATTTT

J: TRBJ2-2
D: TRBD1
length: 13
V: TRBV7-2
size: -
CDR3: CASSPTGTGELFF
DNA: TGTGCCAGCAGCCCGACAGGGACCGGGGAGCTGTTTTTT

J: TRBJ1-1
D: -
length: 14
V: TRBV7-8
size: -
CDR3: CASSLRFLNTEAFF
DNA: TGTGCCAGCAGCTTGAGGTTTCTGAACACTGAAGCTTTCTTT

J: TRBJ2-3
D: TRBD1
length: 16
V: TRBV5-5
size: -
CDR3: CASSLLAGGNTDTQYF
DNA: TGTGCCAGCAGCTTGTTGGCAGGGGGCAACACAGATACGCAGTATTTT

J: TRBJ1-2
D: -
length: 12
V: TRBV19
size: -
CDR3: CASSWGRDGYTF
DNA: TGTGCCAGTAGTTGGGGCAGGGATGGCTACACCTTC

J: TRBJ1-4
D: -
length: 14
V: TRBV5-6
size: few
CDR3: CASSLYDWGEKLFF
DNA: TGTGCCAGCAGCTTGTACGATTGGGGCGAAAAACTGTTTTTT

J: TRBJ2-1
D: TRBD2
length: 17
V: TRBV4-1
size: once
CDR3: CASSLHLAGGIYNEQFF
DNA: TGCGCCAGCAGCCTCCATCTAGCGGGGGGCATCTACAATGAGCAGTTCTTC

J: TRBJ2-7
D: TRBD1
length: 15
V: TRBV7-2
size: -
CDR3: CASSLRQGVGFEQYF
DNA: TGTGCCAGCAGCTTGAGACAGGGGGTAGGTTTCGAGCAGTACTTC

J: TRBJ2-1
D: -
length: 16
V: TRBV19
size: -
CDR3: CASSISWGRGGHEQFF
DNA: TGTGCCAGTAGTATCTCCTGGGGACGAGGAGGGCATGAGCAGTTCTTC

J: TRBJ1-3
D: -
length: 15
V: TRBV2
size: -
CDR3: CASSDSRFSGNTIYF
DNA: TGTGCCAGCAGCGACAGCCGATTCTCTGGAAACACCATATATTTT

J: TRBJ2-2
D: TRBD2
length: 15
V: TRBV5-1
size: -
CDR3: CASSPGLASTGELFF
DNA: TGCGCCAGCAGCCCCGGACTAGCTTCCACCGGGGAGCTGTTTTTT

J: TRBJ2-7
D: TRBD2
length: 12
V: TRBV12-3/TRBV12-4
size: -
CDR3: CASRRGLAAQYF
DNA: TGTGCCAGCAGACGAGGACTAGCGGCGCAGTACTTC

J: TRBJ2-3
D: TRBD1
length: 14
V: TRBV2
size: -
CDR3: CASSRGRDRDTQYF
DNA: TGTGCCAGCAGCAGGGGGCGCGACCGCGATACGCAGTATTTT

J: TRBJ1-1
D: -
length: 13
V: TRBV7-8
size: -
CDR3: CASSPDKNTEAFF
DNA: TGTGCCAGCAGCCCGGACAAGAACACTGAAGCTTTCTTT

J: TRBJ1-1
D: TRBD1
length: 16
V: TRBV6-6
size: -
CDR3: CASSLQGGLMNTEAFF
DNA: TGTGCCAGCAGTCTTCAGGGGGGTCTGATGAACACTGAAGCTTTCTTT